This TCR beta chain was sequenced in a study of CD8+CD57+ T cells in acquired aplastic anemia. TCR beta VDJ and CDR3 were profiled, and genomic DNA was the template. TCRdb reanalysed the reads using MiXCR and keeps one entry per CDR3 protein. The profile shows 300,000 or so distinct CDR3 sequences, 50% to 70% of them singletons. This clonotype was counted at least ten times. CDR1 and CDR2 from the germline V gene are WNHNN and SYGVQD (reference sequence). The V and J ends lost 5 bases and 2 bases respectively, with 6 bases between them. The CDR3 totals 12 residues. The chain is built from TRBV10-1 and TRBJ1-2; the D is unclear. The specimen sequenced was sorted CD4+, CD8+, or CD8+CD57+ T cells (not recorded which) from PBMCs. This receptor was identified in a human donor with severe aplastic anemia or a healthy control (not recorded which). The CDR3 nucleotides read TGCGCCAGCAGTAGGCAGAACTATGGCTACACCTTC. It yields the protein CASSRQNYGYTF.